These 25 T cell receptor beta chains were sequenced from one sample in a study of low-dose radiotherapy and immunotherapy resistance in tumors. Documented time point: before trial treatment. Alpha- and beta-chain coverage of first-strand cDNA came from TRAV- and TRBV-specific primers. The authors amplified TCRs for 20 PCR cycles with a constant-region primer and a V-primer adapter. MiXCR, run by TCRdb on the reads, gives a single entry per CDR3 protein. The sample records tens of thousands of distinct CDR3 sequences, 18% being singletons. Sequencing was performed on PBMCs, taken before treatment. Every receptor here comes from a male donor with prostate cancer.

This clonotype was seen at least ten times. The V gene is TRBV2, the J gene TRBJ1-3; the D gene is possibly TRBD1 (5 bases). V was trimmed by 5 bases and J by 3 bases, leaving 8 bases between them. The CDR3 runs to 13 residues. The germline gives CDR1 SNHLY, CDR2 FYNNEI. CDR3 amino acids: CASSTDSGNTIYF. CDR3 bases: TGTGCCAGCAGTACCGACAGTGGAAACACCATATATTTT.

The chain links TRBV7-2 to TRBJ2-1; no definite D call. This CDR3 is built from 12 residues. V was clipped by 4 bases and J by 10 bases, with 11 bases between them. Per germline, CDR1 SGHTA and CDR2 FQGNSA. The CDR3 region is CASSSDIREQFF. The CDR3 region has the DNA TGTGCCAGCAGCTCGGATATTCGGGAGCAGTTCTTC.

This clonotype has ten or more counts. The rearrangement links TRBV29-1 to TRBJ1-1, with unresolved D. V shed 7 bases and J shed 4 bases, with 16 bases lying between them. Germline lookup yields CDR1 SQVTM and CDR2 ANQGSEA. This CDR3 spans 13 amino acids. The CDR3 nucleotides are TGCAGCGGGGGATCCGGGTCTTCCACTGAAGCTTTCTTT. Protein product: CSGGSGSSTEAFF.

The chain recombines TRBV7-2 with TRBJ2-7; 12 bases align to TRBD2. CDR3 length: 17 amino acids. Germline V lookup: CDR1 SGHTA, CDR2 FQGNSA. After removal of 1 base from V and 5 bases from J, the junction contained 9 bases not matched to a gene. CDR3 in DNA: TGTGCCAGCAGCTTAGGTATCGGACTAGCGGGGCAACACGAGCAGTACTTC. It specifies CASSLGIGLAGQHEQYF.

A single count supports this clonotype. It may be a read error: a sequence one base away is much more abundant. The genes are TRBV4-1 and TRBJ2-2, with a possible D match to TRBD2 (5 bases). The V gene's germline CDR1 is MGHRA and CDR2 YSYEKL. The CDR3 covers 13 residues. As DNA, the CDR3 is TGCACCACCGAAAAAACCGGGGCCGGGGAGCTGTTTTTT. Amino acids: CTTEKTGAGELFF.

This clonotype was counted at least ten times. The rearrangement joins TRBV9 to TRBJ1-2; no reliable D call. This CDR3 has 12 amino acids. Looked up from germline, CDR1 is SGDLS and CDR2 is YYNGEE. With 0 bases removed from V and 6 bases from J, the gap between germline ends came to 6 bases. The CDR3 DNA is TGTGCCAGCAGCGTAGATCTGGATGGCTACACCTTC. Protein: CASSVDLDGYTF. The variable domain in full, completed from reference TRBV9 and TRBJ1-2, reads DSGVTQTPKHLITATGQRVTLRCSPRSGDLSVYWYQQSLDQGLQFLIQYYNGEERAKGNILERFSAQQFPDLHSELNLSSLELGDSALYFCASSVDLDGYTFGSGTRLTVV.

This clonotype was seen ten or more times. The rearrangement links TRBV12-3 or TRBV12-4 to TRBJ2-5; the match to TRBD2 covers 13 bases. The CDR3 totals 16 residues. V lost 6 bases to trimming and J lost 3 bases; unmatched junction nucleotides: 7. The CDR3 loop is CASRKTSGGTEETQYF. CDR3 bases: TGTGCCAGCAGGAAGACTAGCGGGGGGACCGAAGAGACCCAGTACTTC.

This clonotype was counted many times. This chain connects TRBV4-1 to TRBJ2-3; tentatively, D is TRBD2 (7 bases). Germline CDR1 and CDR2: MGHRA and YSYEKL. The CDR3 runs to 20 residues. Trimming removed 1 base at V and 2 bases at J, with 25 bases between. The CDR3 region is CASSQGPVLRRGPNTDTQYF. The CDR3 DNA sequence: TGCGCCAGCAGCCAAGGACCGGTTCTCCGGCGGGGGCCGAACACAGATACGCAGTATTTT.

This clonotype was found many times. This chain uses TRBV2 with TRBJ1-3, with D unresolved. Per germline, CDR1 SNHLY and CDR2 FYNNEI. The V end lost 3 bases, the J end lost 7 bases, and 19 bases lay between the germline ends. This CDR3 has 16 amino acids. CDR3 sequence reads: CASSDGVGRLGNTIYF. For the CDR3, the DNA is TGTGCCAGCAGTGACGGGGTAGGGCGCCTTGGGAACACCATATATTTT.

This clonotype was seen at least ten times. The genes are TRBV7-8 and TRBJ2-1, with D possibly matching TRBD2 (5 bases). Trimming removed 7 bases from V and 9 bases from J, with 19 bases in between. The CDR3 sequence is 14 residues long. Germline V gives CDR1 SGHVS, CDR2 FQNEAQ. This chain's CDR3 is CASTSGPWRSEQFF. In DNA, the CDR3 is TGTGCCAGCACCTCGGGCCCCTGGAGGAGTGAGCAGTTCTTC.

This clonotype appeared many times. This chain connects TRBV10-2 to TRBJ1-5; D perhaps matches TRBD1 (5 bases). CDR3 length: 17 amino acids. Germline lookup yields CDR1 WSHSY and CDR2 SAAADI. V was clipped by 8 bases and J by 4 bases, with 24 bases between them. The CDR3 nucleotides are TGCGCCAGCCGTGGTGTTGGGGGAACAGGCGGAAATCAGCCCCAGCATTTT. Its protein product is CASRGVGGTGGNQPQHF.

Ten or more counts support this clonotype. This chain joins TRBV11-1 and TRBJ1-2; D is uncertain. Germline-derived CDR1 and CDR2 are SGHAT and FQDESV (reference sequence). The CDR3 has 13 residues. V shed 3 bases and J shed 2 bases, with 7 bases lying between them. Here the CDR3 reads CASSLARNYGYTF. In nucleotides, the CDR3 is TGTGCCAGCAGCTTGGCGCGCAACTATGGCTACACCTTC.

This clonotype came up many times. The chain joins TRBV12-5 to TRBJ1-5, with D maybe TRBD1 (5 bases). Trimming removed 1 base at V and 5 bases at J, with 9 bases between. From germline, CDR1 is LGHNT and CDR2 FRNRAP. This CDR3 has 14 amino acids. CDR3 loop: CASGLGQLDQPQHF. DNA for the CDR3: TGTGCTAGTGGTTTGGGACAGTTGGATCAGCCCCAGCATTTT.

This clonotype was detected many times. CDR3 sequence reads: CSARDHLADIQYF. In DNA form, the CDR3 reads TGCAGTGCTAGAGACCATCTGGCGGACATTCAGTACTTC. The chain uses TRBV20-1 and TRBJ2-4; D not resolved. V lost 0 bases and J lost 8, with 11 bases in between. This CDR3 has 13 residues. Germline lookup yields CDR1 DFQATT and CDR2 SNEGSKA (reference sequence).

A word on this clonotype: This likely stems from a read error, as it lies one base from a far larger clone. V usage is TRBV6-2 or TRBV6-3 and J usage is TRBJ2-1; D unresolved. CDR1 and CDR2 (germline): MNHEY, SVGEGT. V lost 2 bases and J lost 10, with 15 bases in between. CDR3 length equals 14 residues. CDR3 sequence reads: CASSYTQSSYEQFF. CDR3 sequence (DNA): TGTGCCAGCAGTTACACCCAATCCTCCTACGAGCAGTTCTTC.

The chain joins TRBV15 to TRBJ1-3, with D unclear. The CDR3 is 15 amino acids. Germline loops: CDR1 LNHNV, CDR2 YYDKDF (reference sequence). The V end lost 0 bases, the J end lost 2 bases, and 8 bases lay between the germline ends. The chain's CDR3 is CATSRERAAGNTIYF. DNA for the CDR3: TGTGCCACCAGCAGAGAACGGGCAGCTGGAAACACCATATATTTT. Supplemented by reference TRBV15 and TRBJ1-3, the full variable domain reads DAMVIQNPRYQVTQFGKPVTLSCSQTLNHNVMYWYQQKSSQAPKLLFHYYDKDFNNEADTPDNFQSRRPNTSFCFLDIRSPGLGDTAMYLCATSRERAAGNTIYFGEGSWLTVV.

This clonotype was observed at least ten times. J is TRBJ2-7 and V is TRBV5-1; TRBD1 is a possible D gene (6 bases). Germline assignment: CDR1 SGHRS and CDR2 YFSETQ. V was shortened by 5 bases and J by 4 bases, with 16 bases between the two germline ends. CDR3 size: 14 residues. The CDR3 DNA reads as TGCGCCAGCAGGACCGGGACACTTACATACGAGCAGTACTTC. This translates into CASRTGTLTYEQYF.

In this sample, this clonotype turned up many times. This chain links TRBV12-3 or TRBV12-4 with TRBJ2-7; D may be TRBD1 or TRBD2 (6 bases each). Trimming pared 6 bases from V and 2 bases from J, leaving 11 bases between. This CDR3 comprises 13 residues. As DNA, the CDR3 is TGTGCCAGCAGCGTTGGGGGGCCCTACGAGCAGTACTTC. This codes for CASSVGGPYEQYF.

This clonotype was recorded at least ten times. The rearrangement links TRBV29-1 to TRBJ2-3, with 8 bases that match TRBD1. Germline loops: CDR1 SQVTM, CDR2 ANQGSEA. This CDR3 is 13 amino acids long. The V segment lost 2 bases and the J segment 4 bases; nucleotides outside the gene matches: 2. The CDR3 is CSVENRGSDTQYF. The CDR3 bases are TGCAGCGTTGAAAACAGGGGGTCAGATACGCAGTATTTT.

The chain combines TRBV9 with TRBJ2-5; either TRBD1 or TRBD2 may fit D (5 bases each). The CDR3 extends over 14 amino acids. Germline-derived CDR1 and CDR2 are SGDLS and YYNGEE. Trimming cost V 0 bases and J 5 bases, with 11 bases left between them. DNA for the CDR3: TGTGCCAGCAGCGTAGCGCAGGGAGACGAGACCCAGTACTTC. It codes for CASSVAQGDETQYF.

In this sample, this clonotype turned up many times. The CDR3: CAIRGQSGETQYF. CDR3 nucleotides: TGTGCCATCAGGGGACAGTCCGGGGAGACCCAGTACTTC. This rearrangement joins TRBV10-3 to TRBJ2-5, with 7 bases identical to TRBD1. The CDR3 spans 13 residues. V was clipped by 6 bases and J by 5 bases; unmatched bases: 6. Germline V gene sequence: CDR1 ENHRY, CDR2 SYGVKD.

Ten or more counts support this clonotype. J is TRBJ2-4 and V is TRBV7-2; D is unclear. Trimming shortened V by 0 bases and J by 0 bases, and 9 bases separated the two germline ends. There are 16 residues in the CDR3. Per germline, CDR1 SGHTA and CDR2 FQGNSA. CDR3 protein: CASSLARPIAKNIQYF. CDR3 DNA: TGTGCCAGCAGCTTAGCGCGGCCCATAGCCAAAAACATTCAGTACTTC.

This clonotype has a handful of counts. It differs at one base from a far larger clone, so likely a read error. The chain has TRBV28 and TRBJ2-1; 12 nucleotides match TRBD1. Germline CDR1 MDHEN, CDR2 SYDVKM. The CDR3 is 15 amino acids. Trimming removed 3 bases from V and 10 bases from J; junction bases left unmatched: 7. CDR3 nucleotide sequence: TGTGCCAGCAGTTTGCCGGGACAGGGGGCTGGAGAGCAGTTCTTC. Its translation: CASSLPGQGAGEQFF.

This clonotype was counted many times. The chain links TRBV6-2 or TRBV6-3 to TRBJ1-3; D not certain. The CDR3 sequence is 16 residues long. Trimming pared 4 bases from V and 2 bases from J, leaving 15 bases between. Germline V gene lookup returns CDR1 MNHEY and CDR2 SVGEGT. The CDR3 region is CASSFRSGGPGNTIYF. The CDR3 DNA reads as TGTGCCAGCAGTTTCCGGTCAGGCGGCCCTGGAAACACCATATATTTT.

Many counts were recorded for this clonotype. For the CDR3, the DNA is TGTGCCAGCAGTGACCTGGGACAGGGGTTGGCTCAGCCCCAGCATTTT. The encoded protein is CASSDLGQGLAQPQHF. This chain links TRBV2 with TRBJ1-5, with 10 bases identical to TRBD1. V trimming: 3 bases; J trimming: 6 bases; junction bases outside the gene matches: 8. The CDR3 is 16 amino acids. The germline V gene has CDR1 SNHLY and CDR2 FYNNEI.